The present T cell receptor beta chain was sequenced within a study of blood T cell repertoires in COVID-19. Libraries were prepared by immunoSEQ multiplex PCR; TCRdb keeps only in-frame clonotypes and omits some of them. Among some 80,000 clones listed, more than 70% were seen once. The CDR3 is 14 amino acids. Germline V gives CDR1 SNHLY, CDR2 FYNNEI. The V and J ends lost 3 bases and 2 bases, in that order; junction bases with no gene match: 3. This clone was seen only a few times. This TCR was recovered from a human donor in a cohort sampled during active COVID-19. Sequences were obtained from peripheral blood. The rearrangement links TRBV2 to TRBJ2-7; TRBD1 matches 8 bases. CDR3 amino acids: CASSDSDRAYEQYF. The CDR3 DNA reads TGTGCCAGCAGTGATTCGGACAGGGCCTACGAGCAGTACTTC.